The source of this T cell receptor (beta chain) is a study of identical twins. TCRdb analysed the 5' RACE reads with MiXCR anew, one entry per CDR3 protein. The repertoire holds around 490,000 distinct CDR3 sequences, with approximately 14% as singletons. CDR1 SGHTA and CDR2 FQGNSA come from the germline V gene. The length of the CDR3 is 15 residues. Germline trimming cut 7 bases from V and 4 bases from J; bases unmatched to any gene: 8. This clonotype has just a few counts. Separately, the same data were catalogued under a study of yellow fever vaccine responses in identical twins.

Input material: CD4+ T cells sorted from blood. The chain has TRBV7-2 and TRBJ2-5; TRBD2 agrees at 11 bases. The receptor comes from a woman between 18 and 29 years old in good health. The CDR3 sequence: CASTRATSGGETQYF. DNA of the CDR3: TGTGCCAGCACCAGAGCCACTAGCGGGGGAGAGACCCAGTACTTC.